This entry lists 14 T cell receptor beta chains sequenced from one sample in a study of T cells in Graves' hyperthyroidism and ophthalmopathy. It was RNA transcripts that yielded the amplified TCR beta CDR3 regions. TCR CDR3 regions were first amplified by RT-PCR with HTBI primers. TCRdb analysed the multiplex PCR reads with MiXCR anew, one entry per CDR3 protein. The sample lists a few hundred thousand distinct CDR3 sequences, 40% to 55% occurring once. The specimen sequenced was peripheral blood or thyroid tissue (not recorded which). All receptors come from a woman aged 18-29 years with Graves' hyperthyroidism.

This clonotype came up a few times. The chain uses TRBV5-1 and TRBJ2-5, with 7 bases fitting TRBD1. Looked up from germline, CDR1 is SGHRS and CDR2 is YFSETQ. V was clipped by 2 bases and J by 3 bases; unmatched bases: 13. CDR3 length equals 17 residues. CDR3 in amino acids: CASSLGQAYPGKETQYF. The CDR3 bases are TGCGCCAGCAGCTTAGGACAGGCCTATCCCGGAAAAGAGACCCAGTACTTC.

This clonotype was seen a single time. Without the conserved terminal phenylalanine or tryptophan, this CDR3 likely stems from a read error. V usage is TRBV27 and J usage is TRBJ1-1, with D perhaps TRBD1 (6 bases). V gave up 3 bases and J gave up 1 base, with 12 bases separating them. The CDR3 is 15 amino acids. Germline V CDR1 and CDR2: MNHEY, SMNVEV (reference sequence). The CDR3 reads CASSFRGFRNTEAFL. In DNA, the CDR3 is TGTGCCAGCAGTTTCAGGGGCTTCCGGAACACTGAAGCTTTCTTG.

This clonotype appeared once. J is TRBJ1-6 and V is TRBV29-1; maybe TRBD1 (6 bases). The CDR3 is 13 amino acids. CDR1 SQVTM and CDR2 ANQGSEA come from the germline V gene. Trimming pared 8 bases from V and 3 bases from J, leaving 11 bases between. The chain's CDR3 is CSLDSLYNSPLHF. CDR3 bases: TGCAGCTTGGACAGTCTCTATAATTCACCCCTCCACTTT.

The count of this clonotype is one. The chain links TRBV5-5 to TRBJ2-7, with 14 positions matching TRBD2. This CDR3 has 17 residues. CDR1 SGHKS and CDR2 YYEKEE come from the germline V gene (reference sequence). Trimming took 0 bases from V and 3 from J; bases not matched to a gene: 5. CDR3 residues: CASSLEGLAGVNYEQYF. The CDR3 bases are TGTGCCAGCAGCTTGGAGGGACTAGCGGGAGTAAACTACGAGCAGTACTTC.

The chain recombines TRBV7-2 with TRBJ2-3; D unclear. The V end lost 1 base, the J end lost 1 base, and 6 bases lay between the germline ends. CDR1 and CDR2 (germline): SGHTA, FQGNSA. The CDR3 loop spans 14 amino acids. CDR3 amino acids: CASSLVVRTDTQYF. For the CDR3, the DNA is TGTGCCAGCAGCTTAGTTGTCCGCACAGATACGCAGTATTTT.

This clonotype was seen ten or more times. The chain uses TRBV29-1 and TRBJ2-7; 7 nucleotides line up with TRBD2. This CDR3 region has 14 residues. With 2 bases clipped from V and 0 bases from J, the junction kept 4 bases outside the gene matches. From germline, CDR1 is SQVTM and CDR2 ANQGSEA. The CDR3 loop reads CSVESRGSSYEQYF. In DNA form, the CDR3 reads TGCAGCGTTGAATCTCGCGGGAGCTCCTACGAGCAGTACTTC.

In this sample, this clonotype turned up once. A much more abundant neighbour one base away suggests this may be a read error. CDR3 coding DNA: TGTGCCAGCAGCGGAGGACCGGGACCGAATGAAAAACTGTTTTTT. Translation gives CASSGGPGPNEKLFF. V and J are TRBV5-4 and TRBJ1-4; D might be TRBD1 (5 bases). Per the germline V gene, CDR1 is SGHNT and CDR2 is YYREEE (reference sequence). Between the trimmed V and J ends, which lost 4 bases and 5 bases, there was a span of 15 bases. The CDR3 spans 15 residues. The variable domain in full, with the rest retrieved from reference TRBV5-4 and TRBJ1-4, is ETGVTQSPTHLIKTRGQQVTLRCSSQSGHNTVSWYQQALGQGPQFIFQYYREEENGRGNFPPRFSGLQFPNYSSELNVNALELDDSALYLCASSGGPGPNEKLFFGSGTQLSVL.

This clonotype was counted at least ten times. The V call is TRBV20-1, the J call TRBJ1-1; 9 bases are a match to TRBD1. CDR3 length equals 13 residues. J gave up 6 bases and V 3 bases, and 5 bases lay outside the gene matches. Looked up from germline, CDR1 is DFQATT and CDR2 is SNEGSKA (reference sequence). The CDR3 sequence: CSARGTGRAEAFF. In nucleotides, the CDR3 is TGCAGTGCTAGGGGGACAGGGAGGGCTGAAGCTTTCTTT.

Many counts were recorded for this clonotype. This sequence joins TRBV7-9 and TRBJ2-5; 12 nucleotides line up with TRBD1. Germline values: CDR1 SEHNR, CDR2 FQNEAQ (reference sequence). The junction had 9 bases not matched to a gene; V was cut back by 5 bases and J by 5 bases. CDR3 size: 16 residues. The CDR3 coding sequence is TGTGCCAGCAGCCACGAAGGGACAGGGGGCTTGGAGACCCAGTACTTC. Encoded protein: CASSHEGTGGLETQYF. The complete variable domain, with remaining parts taken from reference TRBV7-9 and TRBJ2-5, reads DTGVSQNPRHKITKRGQNVTFRCDPISEHNRLYWYRQTLGQGPEFLTYFQNEAQLEKSRLLSDRFSAERPKGSFSTLEIQRTEQGDSAMYLCASSHEGTGGLETQYFGPGTRLLVL.

This clonotype was counted ten times or more. The CDR3 nucleotides are TGTGCCAGCTCGGGAGGGGGGCAGGGCCATCAGCCCCAGCATTTT. Protein product: CASSGGGQGHQPQHF. This chain uses TRBV28 with TRBJ1-5; TRBD1 is a possible D gene (6 bases). Between the trimmed V and J ends, which lost 8 bases and 5 bases, there was a span of 19 bases. CDR1 MDHEN and CDR2 SYDVKM come from the germline V gene. The length of the CDR3 is 15 residues.

This clonotype showed up just a few times. The chain is built from TRBV20-1 and TRBJ1-5; D remains ambiguous. Germline loops: CDR1 DFQATT, CDR2 SNEGSKA (reference sequence). This CDR3 is built from 13 residues. Trimming stripped 3 bases from V and 9 bases from J, with 15 bases between. The CDR3 here is CSARLSDSRPQHF. The CDR3 nucleotides are TGCAGTGCTAGGTTGTCGGACTCTAGGCCCCAGCATTTT.

This clonotype was picked up many times. The chain uses TRBV4-3 and TRBJ1-4; 8 bases line up with TRBD1. The CDR3 is 15 amino acids. V shed 1 base and J 8 bases; nucleotides not matched to a gene: 6. Per the germline V gene, CDR1 is LGHNA and CDR2 is YSLEER. The CDR3 protein is CASSQGFTGGEKLFF. CDR3 DNA: TGCGCCAGCAGCCAAGGATTTACAGGGGGGGAAAAACTGTTTTTT.

There are many counts of this clonotype. This rearrangement joins TRBV12-3 or TRBV12-4 to TRBJ1-5, with D maybe TRBD1 (6 bases). This CDR3 is built from 14 residues. The V end lost 3 bases, the J end lost 4 bases, and 10 bases lay between the germline ends. The CDR3 DNA reads TGTGCCAGCAGTTTTGACAGGCCTAATCAGCCCCAGCATTTT. Protein sequence: CASSFDRPNQPQHF.

This clonotype has at least ten counts. The CDR3 is CASSPAGAWGTEAFF. DNA for the CDR3: TGTGCCAGTAGTCCCGCCGGGGCCTGGGGCACTGAAGCTTTCTTT. The chain carries TRBV19 and TRBJ1-1; D might be TRBD1 (5 bases). The CDR3 spans 15 residues. The germline V gene encodes CDR1 LNHDA and CDR2 SQIVND (reference sequence). The ends were cut back, 5 bases at V and 4 bases at J, with 17 bases in the middle.